This passage covers 29 T cell receptor beta chains from one sample sequenced in a study of T cell repertoires in cytomegalovirus infection. MiXCR, run by TCRdb on the reads, gives a single entry per CDR3 protein. The sample records nearly 700,000 distinct CDR3 sequences, 30% to 35% being singletons. Their antigens are not known. The sequencing here drew on cultured PBMCs, taken from culture after CMV antigen stimulation. The receptor source for this set is a human donor in good health (CMV status not recorded). Some clones in this sample may be carry-over from other donors' samples.

This chain links TRBV20-1 with TRBJ2-5; 8 bases fit TRBD2. In germline, CDR1 is DFQATT, CDR2 SNEGSKA (reference sequence). V gave up 1 base and J gave up 5 bases; unmatched junction bases: 6. This CDR3 region has 14 residues. CDR3 sequence reads: CSARAREGQETQYF. DNA of the CDR3: TGCAGTGCTAGAGCACGGGAGGGCCAGGAGACCCAGTACTTC.

This rearrangement joins TRBV15 to TRBJ1-1; D gene unclear. The CDR3 totals 13 residues. CDR1 is LNHNV, CDR2 YYDKDF, per germline (reference sequence). V gave up 2 bases and J gave up 6 bases, with 10 bases separating them. The CDR3 sequence: CATSRSRRSEAFF. The CDR3 DNA follows: TGTGCCACCAGCAGATCGCGGAGGTCTGAAGCTTTCTTT. Drawing the rest from reference TRBV15 and TRBJ1-1, the complete variable domain is DAMVIQNPRYQVTQFGKPVTLSCSQTLNHNVMYWYQQKSSQAPKLLFHYYDKDFNNEADTPDNFQSRRPNTSFCFLDIRSPGLGDTAMYLCATSRSRRSEAFFGQGTRLTVV.

This clonotype has at least ten counts. The chain is built from TRBV7-2 and TRBJ2-7; 7 nucleotides agree with TRBD2. The CDR3 consists of 15 residues. CDR1 and CDR2 from the germline V gene are SGHTA and FQGNSA. With V trimmed by 1 base and J by 4 bases, 7 bases remained unmatched. CDR3 coding DNA: TGTGCCAGCAGCTTAGTTTGGGACTATTCTTACGAGCAGTACTTC. Protein: CASSLVWDYSYEQYF.

V is TRBV4-2 and J is TRBJ2-1; 8 positions match TRBD2. CDR1 is LGHNA and CDR2 is YNFKEQ in the germline V gene. There are 13 residues in the CDR3. After removal of 0 bases from V and 10 bases from J, the junction contained 2 bases not matched to a gene. The CDR3 here is CASSQDQRGEQFF. DNA for the CDR3: TGTGCCAGCAGCCAAGATCAGCGGGGGGAGCAGTTCTTC.

This clonotype was found a few times. The CDR3 DNA reads TGTGCCAGCAGTTATAACAGGGCGCTCGGGGCTTTCTTT. It yields the protein CASSYNRALGAFF. The V and J genes are TRBV6-6 and TRBJ1-1, with D possibly TRBD1 on 6 matching bases. Germline V gives CDR1 MNHNY, CDR2 SVGAGI (reference sequence). The CDR3 is made up of 13 amino acids. V was pared by 3 bases and J by 11 bases, with 16 bases between.

This clonotype appeared a few times. The chain recombines TRBV7-2 with TRBJ2-2, with TRBD2 matching 7 bases. The CDR3 covers 16 residues. The germline CDR1 and CDR2 sequences are SGHTA and FQGNSA. Germline trimming cut 5 bases from V and 0 bases from J; bases unmatched to any gene: 6. CDR3 amino acids: CASSPGLLANTGELFF. DNA for the CDR3: TGTGCCAGCAGCCCGGGACTACTTGCGAACACCGGGGAGCTGTTTTTT.

The chain employs TRBV6-6 and TRBJ2-5; 8 bases are a match to TRBD2. CDR1 and CDR2 from the germline V gene are MNHNY and SVGAGI (reference sequence). The ends lost 0 bases at V and 4 bases at J; junction bases unmatched: 4. This CDR3 has 15 residues. This CDR3 is CASSYSNAGGETQYF. In DNA, the CDR3 is TGTGCCAGCAGTTACTCGAACGCGGGAGGAGAGACCCAGTACTTC.

This clonotype has only a few counts. The chain is built from TRBV7-2 and TRBJ2-7, with 12 bases aligning to TRBD2. The CDR3 sequence is 15 residues long. Looked up from germline, CDR1 is SGHTA and CDR2 is FQGNSA. V gave up 3 bases and J gave up 6 bases; unmatched junction bases: 6. The CDR3 DNA is TGTGCCAGCAGCTTGAGGACTAGCGGGGTTGGCGAGCAGTACTTC. Translating it yields CASSLRTSGVGEQYF. Full variable domain (rest looked up from reference TRBV7-2 and TRBJ2-7): GAGVSQSPSNKVTEKGKDVELRCDPISGHTALYWYRQSLGQGLEFLIYFQGNSAPDKSGLPSDRFSAERTGGSVSTLTIQRTQQEDSAVYLCASSLRTSGVGEQYFGPGTRLTVT.

This clonotype was detected a few times. The V and J genes are TRBV12-3 or TRBV12-4 and TRBJ1-2; the D gene is possibly TRBD1 (5 bases). CDR3 length equals 14 residues. Between the trimmed V and J ends, which lost 6 bases and 7 bases, there was a span of 18 bases. This CDR3 reads CASRKTGGIGGYTF. The CDR3 DNA reads as TGTGCCAGCAGAAAAACAGGAGGAATAGGTGGCTACACCTTC.

The chain has TRBV13 and TRBJ2-1, with 8 bases matching TRBD2. CDR1 is PRHDT and CDR2 is FYEKMQ in the germline V gene (reference sequence). V lost 0 bases, J lost 7 bases, and 11 bases stayed unmatched. The CDR3 is 17 amino acids. The CDR3 DNA reads as TGTGCCAGCAGCTTAGGCCTGGGACTAGAAATTTATAATGAGCAGTTCTTC. Protein product: CASSLGLGLEIYNEQFF.

The rearrangement joins TRBV7-6 to TRBJ2-2, with a tentative D call TRBD2 (6 bases). There are 17 residues in the CDR3. Looked up from germline, CDR1 is SGHVS and CDR2 is FNYEAQ. Trimming left V 5 bases short and J 2 bases short, with 18 bases between. The CDR3 nucleotides are TGTGCCAGCAGCCACCCCCGGGACTCGGGAAACACCGGGGAGCTGTTTTTT. Translating gives CASSHPRDSGNTGELFF.

V is TRBV20-1 and J is TRBJ2-7; D is ambiguous. CDR1 DFQATT and CDR2 SNEGSKA come from the germline V gene (reference sequence). This CDR3 spans 12 amino acids. Trimming shortened V by 6 bases and J by 2 bases, and 11 bases separated the two germline ends. The CDR3 reads CSASEGPYEQYF. CDR3 nucleotide sequence: TGCAGTGCCTCAGAAGGTCCCTACGAGCAGTACTTC.

This clonotype was counted between two and nine times. The rearrangement uses TRBV6-1 and TRBJ1-1; D perhaps matches TRBD1 (6 bases). Germline V gene sequence: CDR1 MNHNS, CDR2 SASEGT. This CDR3 spans 13 amino acids. The ends were cut back, 1 base at V and 11 bases at J, with 14 bases in the middle. Here the CDR3 reads CASSEEGGGKAFF. The CDR3 bases are TGTGCCAGCAGTGAAGAAGGAGGGGGTAAGGCTTTCTTT.

This clonotype has a count of ten or more. The V and J genes are TRBV7-2 and TRBJ2-7; TRBD2 agrees at 10 bases. J was trimmed by 3 bases and V by 4 bases; bases with no gene match: 3. The CDR3 has 14 amino acids. Germline-derived CDR1 and CDR2 are SGHTA and FQGNSA. CDR3 region: CASSSLAGVYEQYF. The CDR3 DNA follows: TGTGCCAGCAGCTCCCTAGCGGGGGTCTACGAGCAGTACTTC.

This clonotype was recorded a few times. V usage is TRBV6-1 and J usage is TRBJ2-1; D not resolved. This CDR3 has 15 amino acids. Germline CDR1 is MNHNS and CDR2 is SASEGT. V was cut by 1 base and J by 1 base, with 8 bases left in between. The CDR3 sequence: CASSEVIGSYNEQFF. The CDR3 region has the DNA TGTGCCAGCAGTGAAGTGATAGGTTCCTACAATGAGCAGTTCTTC.

This clonotype was picked up a small number of times. This rearrangement joins TRBV7-2 to TRBJ2-7; 11 bases fit TRBD2. Trimming cost V 1 base and J 3 bases; bases outside gene matches: 5. Germline lookup yields CDR1 SGHTA and CDR2 FQGNSA. This CDR3 region has 16 residues. The CDR3 sequence: CASSLEASGGIYEQYF. CDR3 coding DNA: TGTGCCAGCAGCTTAGAAGCTAGCGGGGGGATCTACGAGCAGTACTTC.

This clonotype was counted between two and nine times. The chain employs TRBV18 and TRBJ1-2; D not resolved. The CDR3 is 13 residues long. Germline V gene sequence: CDR1 KGHSH, CDR2 LQKENI. V lost 3 bases to trimming and J lost 5 bases, with 10 bases between them. Here the CDR3 reads CASSPRTVYGYTF. The DNA for the CDR3 is TGTGCCAGCTCACCCAGGACGGTATATGGCTACACCTTC.

The rearrangement uses TRBV7-8 and TRBJ2-1; 13 bases align to TRBD2. V lost 3 bases and J lost 4; bases outside the gene matches: 3. CDR1 is SGHVS, CDR2 FQNEAQ, per germline. The CDR3 spans 16 residues. The CDR3 DNA reads as TGTGCCAGCAGCTTTGGGACTAGCGGGACTTACAATGAGCAGTTCTTC. It codes for CASSFGTSGTYNEQFF.

This clonotype was detected only a few times. V gene TRBV4-1 combines with J gene TRBJ2-3; the D is unclear. CDR1 is MGHRA and CDR2 is YSYEKL in the germline V gene. The CDR3 extends over 17 amino acids. V lost 1 base and J lost 0, with 14 bases in between. CDR3 DNA: TGCGCCAGCAGCCAAGGGATCTTTTACATTAGCACAGATACGCAGTATTTT. It encodes CASSQGIFYISTDTQYF.

The chain links TRBV6-1 to TRBJ1-5, with D maybe TRBD1 (5 bases). Germline V gene lookup returns CDR1 MNHNS and CDR2 SASEGT. This CDR3 is built from 17 residues. V shed 3 bases and J shed 4 bases, with 19 bases lying between them. CDR3 region: CASSELYRQINNQPQHF. The CDR3 DNA sequence: TGTGCCAGCAGTGAGTTGTACAGGCAGATAAATAATCAGCCCCAGCATTTT.

The gene calls are TRBV29-1 and TRBJ2-1; no clear D gene. Germline CDR1 and CDR2: SQVTM and ANQGSEA. The CDR3 spans 12 residues. V was clipped by 4 bases and J by 10 bases, with 14 bases between them. CDR3 DNA: TGCAGCGTTGTCGGCCAGGTAGTGGAGCAGTTCTTC. It translates to CSVVGQVVEQFF.

This clonotype was seen more than once but under ten times. The J gene is TRBJ2-1, the V gene TRBV4-1, with TRBD2 identical over 9 bases. The V gene's germline CDR1 is MGHRA and CDR2 YSYEKL. This CDR3 comprises 18 residues. With 3 bases clipped from V and 3 bases from J, the junction kept 12 bases outside the gene matches. The CDR3, as DNA: TGCGCCAGCAGCCACCCTCCCGGACGGACTAGCGTCTACAATGAGCAGTTCTTC. Its translation is CASSHPPGRTSVYNEQFF.

V and J are TRBV3-1 and TRBJ1-1; 7 positions agree with TRBD1. Germline V gene sequence: CDR1 LGHDT, CDR2 YNNKEL (reference sequence). The CDR3 is 14 residues long. J was trimmed by 6 bases and V by 3 bases; bases with no gene match: 7. This CDR3 is CASSHRQGNPEAFF. As DNA, the CDR3 is TGTGCCAGCAGCCACAGACAGGGAAATCCTGAAGCTTTCTTT.

This chain uses TRBV18 with TRBJ2-1, with D unclear. Germline CDR1 reads KGHSH; CDR2 reads LQKENI. V was cut by 4 bases and J by 10 bases, with 14 bases left in between. The CDR3 extends over 13 amino acids. CDR3: CASSLHSTTEQFF. CDR3 in DNA: TGTGCCAGCTCACTTCATAGCACCACAGAGCAGTTCTTC.

This clonotype was observed a few times. The genes are TRBV18 and TRBJ1-1; 7 bases are a match to TRBD1. The CDR3 is 15 residues long. Per germline, CDR1 KGHSH and CDR2 LQKENI. Trimming cost V 8 bases and J 4 bases; bases outside gene matches: 13. CDR3 DNA sequence: TGTGCCAGCGAAGAAATCAACAGGGGAGGCACTGAAGCTTTCTTT. Translated, it gives CASEEINRGGTEAFF.

V is TRBV5-4 and J is TRBJ2-7, with D unclear. Per germline, CDR1 SGHNT and CDR2 YYREEE (reference sequence). This CDR3 comprises 14 residues. Trimming left V 0 bases short and J 4 bases short, with 11 bases between. Written as DNA, the CDR3 is TGTGCCAGCAGCTTGGGGTTCCCGATATACGAGCAGTACTTC. Translating gives CASSLGFPIYEQYF. Full variable domain (remainder filled in from reference TRBV5-4 and TRBJ2-7): ETGVTQSPTHLIKTRGQQVTLRCSSQSGHNTVSWYQQALGQGPQFIFQYYREEENGRGNFPPRFSGLQFPNYSSELNVNALELDDSALYLCASSLGFPIYEQYFGPGTRLTVT.

The chain carries TRBV7-9 and TRBJ1-2; D gene uncertain. This CDR3 spans 12 amino acids. Germline-derived CDR1 and CDR2 are SEHNR and FQNEAQ (reference sequence). V was trimmed by 4 bases and J by 8 bases, leaving 11 bases between them. The CDR3 sequence: CASSSDPLGYTF. DNA for the CDR3: TGTGCCAGCAGCTCTGACCCGTTGGGCTACACCTTC.

In its sample, this clonotype was seen many times. The V and J genes are TRBV7-6 and TRBJ2-1; the D gene is possibly TRBD2 (6 bases). The CDR3 length is 13 residues. From germline, CDR1 is SGHVS and CDR2 FNYEAQ. Deletions cut 3 bases from V and 10 bases from J, with 13 bases between. The DNA for the CDR3 is TGTGCCAGCAGCTTGGGTCGTGGGGGGGAGCAGTTCTTC. Its protein is CASSLGRGGEQFF.

The chain employs TRBV7-3 and TRBJ2-4, with D tentatively TRBD2 (6 bases). V lost 3 bases and J lost 0, with 18 bases in between. The CDR3 totals 18 residues. CDR1 is SGHTA, CDR2 FQGTGA, per germline. The CDR3 sequence is CASSFYARGPLAKNIQYF. CDR3 in DNA: TGTGCCAGCAGCTTTTACGCGCGGGGACCACTAGCCAAAAACATTCAGTACTTC. Full variable domain (remainder filled in from reference TRBV7-3 and TRBJ2-4): GAGVSQTPSNKVTEKGKYVELRCDPISGHTALYWYRQSLGQGPEFLIYFQGTGAADDSGLPNDRFFAVRPEGSVSTLKIQRTERGDSAVYLCASSFYARGPLAKNIQYFGAGTRLSVL.